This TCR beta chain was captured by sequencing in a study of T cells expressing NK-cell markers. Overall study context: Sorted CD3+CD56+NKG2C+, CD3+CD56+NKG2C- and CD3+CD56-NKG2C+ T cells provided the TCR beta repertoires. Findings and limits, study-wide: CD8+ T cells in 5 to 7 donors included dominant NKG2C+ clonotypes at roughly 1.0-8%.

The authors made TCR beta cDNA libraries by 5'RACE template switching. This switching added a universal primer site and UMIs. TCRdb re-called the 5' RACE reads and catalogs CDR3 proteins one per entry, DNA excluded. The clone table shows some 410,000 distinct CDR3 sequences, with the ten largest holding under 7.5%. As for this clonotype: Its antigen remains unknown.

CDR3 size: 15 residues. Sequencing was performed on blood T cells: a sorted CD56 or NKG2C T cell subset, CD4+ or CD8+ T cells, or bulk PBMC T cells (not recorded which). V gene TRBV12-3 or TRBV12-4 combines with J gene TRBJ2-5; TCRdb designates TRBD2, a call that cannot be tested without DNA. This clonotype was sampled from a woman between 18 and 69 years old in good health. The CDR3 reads CASSLTSYGVETQYF.